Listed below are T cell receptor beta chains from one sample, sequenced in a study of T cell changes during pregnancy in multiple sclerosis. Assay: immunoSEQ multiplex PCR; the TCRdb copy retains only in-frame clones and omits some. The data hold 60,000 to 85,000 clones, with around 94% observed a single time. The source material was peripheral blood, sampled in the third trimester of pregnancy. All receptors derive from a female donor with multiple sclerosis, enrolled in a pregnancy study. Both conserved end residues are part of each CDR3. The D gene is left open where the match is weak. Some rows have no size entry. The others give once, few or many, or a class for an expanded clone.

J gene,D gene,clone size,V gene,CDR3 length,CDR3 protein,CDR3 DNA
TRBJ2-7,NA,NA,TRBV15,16,CATSRAGSPTPYEQYF,TGTGCCACCAGCAGAGCGGGGAGCCCTACCCCCTACGAGCAGTACTTC
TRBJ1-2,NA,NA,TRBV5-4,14,CASSFDRTLYGYTF,TGTGCCAGCAGCTTCGACAGGACCCTCTATGGCTACACCTTC
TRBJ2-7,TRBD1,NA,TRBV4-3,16,CASSQSGQGDSYEQYF,TGCGCCAGCAGCCAGTCGGGACAGGGGGACTCCTACGAGCAGTACTTC
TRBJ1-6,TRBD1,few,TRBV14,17,CASSQDRDRVKDSPLHF,TGTGCCAGCAGCCAAGATAGGGACAGGGTAAAGGATTCACCCCTCCACTTT
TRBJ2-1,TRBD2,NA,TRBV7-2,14,CASSPGGAYNEQFF,TGTGCCAGCAGCCCGGGGGGAGCCTACAATGAGCAGTTCTTC
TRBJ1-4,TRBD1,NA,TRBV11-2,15,CASSLVLQGAEKLFF,TGTGCCAGCAGCTTAGTATTGCAGGGGGCGGAAAAACTGTTTTTT
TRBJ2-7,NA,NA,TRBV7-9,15,CASSHTEGVSREQYF,TGTGCCAGCAGCCACACCGAGGGGGTGAGCCGCGAGCAGTACTTC
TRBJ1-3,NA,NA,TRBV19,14,CASSGRTSGNTIYF,TGTGCCAGTTCCGGACGGACATCTGGAAACACCATATATTTT
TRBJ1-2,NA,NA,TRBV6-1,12,CASLARVYGYTF,TGTGCCAGCCTGGCCAGGGTATATGGCTACACCTTC
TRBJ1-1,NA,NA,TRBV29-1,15,CSSGGAAGTNTEAFF,TGCAGCTCTGGGGGCGCCGCAGGAACGAACACTGAAGCTTTCTTT
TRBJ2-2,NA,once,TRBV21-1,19,CASSKHPFKESKRTGELFF,TGTGCCAGCAGCAAACACCCCTTTAAGGAGAGCAAGAGGACCGGGGAGCTGTTTTTT
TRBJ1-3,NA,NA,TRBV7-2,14,CASSFSHSGNTIYF,TGTGCCAGCAGCTTTTCCCACTCTGGAAACACCATATATTTT
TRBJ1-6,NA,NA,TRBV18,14,CASCVREGDSPLHF,TGTGCCAGCTGTGTCAGGGAGGGAGATTCACCCCTCCACTTT
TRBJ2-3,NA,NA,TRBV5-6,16,CASSLERGRVADTQYF,TGTGCCAGCAGCTTGGAGCGCGGCAGGGTGGCCGATACGCAGTATTTT
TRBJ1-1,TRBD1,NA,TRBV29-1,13,CSVWDSLNTEAFF,TGCAGCGTTTGGGACAGCCTAAACACTGAAGCTTTCTTT
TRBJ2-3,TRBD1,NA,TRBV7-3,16,CASSLDRGGSVDTQYF,TGTGCCAGCAGCCTCGACAGGGGGGGAAGTGTGGATACGCAGTATTTT
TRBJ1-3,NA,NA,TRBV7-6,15,CASSLGTSSGNTIYF,TGTGCCAGCAGCTTAGGGACTAGCTCTGGAAACACCATATATTTT
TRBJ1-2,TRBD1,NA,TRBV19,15,CASSERDRGNYGYTF,TGTGCCAGTAGTGAACGGGACAGGGGGAACTATGGCTACACCTTC
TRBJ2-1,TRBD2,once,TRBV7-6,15,CASSLGSGGYNEQFF,TGTGCCAGCAGCTTAGGGTCGGGGGGATACAATGAGCAGTTCTTC
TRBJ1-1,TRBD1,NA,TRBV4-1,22,CASSQDWAEPGTGRMKGTEAFF,TGCGCCAGCAGCCAAGATTGGGCAGAGCCCGGGACAGGGAGGATGAAGGGGACTGAAGCTTTCTTT
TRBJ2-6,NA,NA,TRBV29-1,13,CRGTGAGANVLTF,TGCAGGGGGACGGGGGCTGGGGCCAACGTCCTGACTTTC
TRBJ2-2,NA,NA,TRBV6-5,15,CASSYQPLEAGELFF,TGTGCCAGCAGTTACCAGCCCCTAGAGGCCGGGGAGCTGTTTTTT
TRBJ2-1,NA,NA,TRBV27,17,CASSFPPPLETYNEQFF,TGTGCCAGCAGTTTCCCGCCCCCTCTAGAGACCTACAATGAGCAGTTCTTC
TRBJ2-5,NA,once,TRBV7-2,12,CASSFQQETQYF,TGTGCCAGCAGCTTCCAGCAAGAGACCCAGTACTTC
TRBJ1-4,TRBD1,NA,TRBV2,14,CANTLDRGREKLFF,TGTGCCAATACCCTGGACAGGGGTCGAGAAAAACTGTTTTTT
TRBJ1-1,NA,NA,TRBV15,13,CATSRQQNTEAFF,TGTGCCACCAGCCGACAGCAGAACACTGAAGCTTTCTTT
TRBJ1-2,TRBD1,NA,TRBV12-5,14,CASGPHRGTYGYTF,TGTGCTAGTGGACCTCACAGGGGTACCTATGGCTACACCTTC
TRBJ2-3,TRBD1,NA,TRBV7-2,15,CASSGRDRLADTQYF,TGTGCCAGCAGCGGTCGGGACAGGTTAGCAGATACGCAGTATTTT
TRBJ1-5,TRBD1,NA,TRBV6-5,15,CASSRGTGIGQPQHF,TGTGCCAGCAGCCGCGGGACAGGGATTGGACAGCCCCAGCATTTT